Below are 22 T cell receptor beta chains sequenced from a single sample in a study of OX40 agonist ivuxolimab in advanced cancers. Generated by immunoSEQ multiplex PCR, the TCRdb table keeps only in-frame clones and is missing some. The table shows approximately 90,000 clones, with roughly 85% occurring only once. Source: CD4+ or CD8+ T cells sorted from blood, taken in a trial of the OX40 agonist ivuxolimab. The receptors come from an adult with an advanced solid tumor such as melanoma, head and neck, liver or kidney cancer.

The CDR3 DNA follows: TGTGCCAGCAGCACCGGGGGCGCCGGAAACACCATATATTTT. Translated: CASSTGGAGNTIYF. The chain recombines TRBV28 with TRBJ1-3, with D maybe TRBD1 (6 bases). The CDR3 is 14 residues long. Germline CDR1 MDHEN, CDR2 SYDVKM. V shed 6 bases and J shed 4 bases, with 13 bases lying between them.

The chain is built from TRBV9 and TRBJ2-3; D remains unclear. The CDR3 is made up of 14 amino acids. The ends were cut back, 0 bases at V and 6 bases at J, with 11 bases in the middle. Germline V gene lookup returns CDR1 SGDLS and CDR2 YYNGEE. CDR3: CASSVAASRDTQYF. In DNA form, the CDR3 reads TGTGCCAGCAGCGTAGCGGCCTCGCGGGATACGCAGTATTTT.

DNA of the CDR3: TGTGCCAGTAGTATAGATGTACCAGCCTACGAGCAGTACTTC. Encoded protein: CASSIDVPAYEQYF. V gene TRBV19 combines with J gene TRBJ2-7; D uncertain. Germline-derived CDR1 and CDR2 are LNHDA and SQIVND (reference sequence). This CDR3 spans 14 amino acids. V gave up 0 bases and J gave up 2 bases, with 8 bases separating them.

The sample holds one count of this clone. The chain employs TRBV2 and TRBJ1-6; 8 bases line up with TRBD1. With 8 bases clipped from V and 9 bases from J, the junction kept 9 bases outside the gene matches. This CDR3 is built from 14 residues. Per germline, CDR1 SNHLY and CDR2 FYNNEI. The CDR3 region is CASLGRTGFSPLHF. Written as DNA, the CDR3 is TGTGCCAGCCTCGGGAGGACAGGGTTTTCACCCCTCCACTTT.

The chain is built from TRBV7-2 and TRBJ2-2, with no clear D. Germline assignment: CDR1 SGHTA and CDR2 FQGNSA. The CDR3 totals 11 residues. V was shortened by 8 bases and J by 6 bases, with 7 bases between the two germline ends. The CDR3 DNA sequence: TGTGCCAGCCCAGTTCCCGGGGAGCTGTTTTTT. Translation: CASPVPGELFF.

The genes are TRBV7-9 and TRBJ2-5; the match to TRBD2 covers 8 bases. Per the germline V gene, CDR1 is SEHNR and CDR2 is FQNEAQ (reference sequence). This CDR3 is 15 amino acids long. V was clipped by 5 bases and J by 3 bases; unmatched bases: 8. The chain's CDR3 is CASSAGTSPEETQYF. The CDR3 coding sequence is TGTGCCAGCAGCGCCGGGACTAGTCCCGAAGAGACCCAGTACTTC.

The chain carries TRBV7-2 and TRBJ2-3; D is unresolved. The ends were cut back, 5 bases at V and 6 bases at J, with 9 bases in the middle. The CDR3 is 12 residues long. Germline CDR1 SGHTA, CDR2 FQGNSA. CDR3 sequence: CASSRDLDTQYF. The CDR3 DNA sequence: TGTGCCAGCAGCCGCGACCTGGATACGCAGTATTTT.

This rearrangement joins TRBV7-3 to TRBJ1-1, with D possibly TRBD1 on 6 matching bases. Per germline, CDR1 SGHTA and CDR2 FQGTGA. The CDR3 runs to 14 residues. Trimming cost V 5 bases and J 3 bases, with 13 bases left between them. The CDR3 nucleotides read TGTGCCAGCAGCGTACAGGGCGGGGACACTGAAGCTTTCTTT. Residues: CASSVQGGDTEAFF.

This chain connects TRBV2 to TRBJ2-2, with D possibly matching TRBD2 (6 bases). Germline values: CDR1 SNHLY, CDR2 FYNNEI. The CDR3 is made up of 16 amino acids. The V end lost 5 bases, the J end lost 6 bases, and 19 bases lay between the germline ends. The CDR3 sequence is CASSRRSGSLAGELFF. The CDR3 DNA is TGTGCCAGCAGTCGTCGGTCCGGGAGCCTCGCCGGGGAGCTGTTTTTT.

The chain recombines TRBV27 with TRBJ2-1; TRBD1 might be the D (6 bases). The CDR3 is 15 amino acids. The V gene lost 2 bases and the J gene lost 4 bases, with 12 bases spanning the gap. The germline V gene has CDR1 MNHEY and CDR2 SMNVEV (reference sequence). The CDR3 loop is CASSLEGQSYNEQFF. The CDR3 region has the DNA TGTGCCAGCAGTTTAGAAGGACAGTCTTACAATGAGCAGTTCTTC.

The chain joins TRBV7-3 to TRBJ2-2; D is undetermined. Germline loops: CDR1 SGHTA, CDR2 FQGTGA. The length of the CDR3 is 15 residues. V was cut by 2 bases and J by 3 bases, with 10 bases left in between. Written as DNA, the CDR3 is TGTGCCAGCAGCTTACTCCCGTCGGACACCGGGGAGCTGTTTTTT. This sequence encodes CASSLLPSDTGELFF.

The V call is TRBV7-8, the J call TRBJ2-7; D not resolved. V dropped 2 bases and J dropped 3 bases, with 11 bases sitting between them. Germline V gives CDR1 SGHVS, CDR2 FQNEAQ. The CDR3 totals 14 residues. The CDR3 coding sequence is TGTGCCAGCAGCTTAACGGAGTTGGTCTACGAGCAGTACTTC. Translation gives CASSLTELVYEQYF.

This chain links TRBV15 with TRBJ2-4, with 7 bases fitting TRBD2. Germline-derived CDR1 and CDR2 are LNHNV and YYDKDF (reference sequence). Unmatched junction bases numbered 5, after V lost 1 base and J lost 11 bases. The CDR3 covers 13 residues. The CDR3 nucleotides read TGTGCCACCAGCAGAGGGGTACTAGCGCTTCAGTACTTC. Translating gives CATSRGVLALQYF. Full variable domain (missing parts from reference TRBV15 and TRBJ2-4): DAMVIQNPRYQVTQFGKPVTLSCSQTLNHNVMYWYQQKSSQAPKLLFHYYDKDFNNEADTPDNFQSRRPNTSFCFLDIRSPGLGDTAMYLCATSRGVLALQYFGAGTRLSVL.

V is TRBV5-5 and J is TRBJ1-2, with no clear D. V lost 0 bases to trimming and J lost 8 bases, with 8 bases between them. From germline, CDR1 is SGHKS and CDR2 YYEKEE (reference sequence). There are 12 residues in the CDR3. CDR3 bases: TGTGCCAGCAGCTTGGCTGGAGGGGGCTACACCTTC. This sequence encodes CASSLAGGGYTF.

The chain has TRBV2 and TRBJ2-7; D is perhaps TRBD1 or TRBD2 (5 bases each). Trimming pared 5 bases from V and 0 bases from J, leaving 17 bases between. CDR1 and CDR2 from the germline V gene are SNHLY and FYNNEI. The CDR3 length is 16 residues. The CDR3 nucleotides read TGTGCCAGCAGTTCACGCAGGGACCTTCTCTCCTACGAGCAGTACTTC. It yields the protein CASSSRRDLLSYEQYF.

The V gene is TRBV28, the J gene TRBJ2-1, with D tentatively TRBD1 or TRBD2 (5 bases each). Trimming took 5 bases from V and 2 from J, leaving 22 bases between them. Germline V CDR1 and CDR2: MDHEN, SYDVKM. This CDR3 comprises 18 residues. The CDR3: CASSAGTGKGGAYNEQFF. The CDR3 nucleotides read TGTGCCAGCAGTGCCGGGACGGGGAAAGGAGGAGCCTACAATGAGCAGTTCTTC.

V and J are TRBV5-4 and TRBJ2-2, with 13 bases fitting TRBD2. Trimming removed 2 bases from V and 6 bases from J; junction bases left unmatched: 1. This CDR3 is 15 amino acids long. Germline V gene sequence: CDR1 SGHNT, CDR2 YYREEE (reference sequence). CDR3 amino acids: CASSFTSGGAGELFF. CDR3 bases: TGTGCCAGCAGCTTCACTAGCGGGGGGGCCGGGGAGCTGTTTTTT.

This rearrangement joins TRBV9 to TRBJ2-1; 14 bases fit TRBD2. V trimming: 2 bases; J trimming: 1 base; junction bases outside the gene matches: 8. Germline V gives CDR1 SGDLS, CDR2 YYNGEE. The CDR3 spans 19 residues. CDR3 region: CASSVETSGRDLSYNEQFF. The CDR3 region has the DNA TGTGCCAGCAGCGTGGAGACTAGCGGGAGGGATCTTTCCTACAATGAGCAGTTCTTC.

J is TRBJ2-7 and V is TRBV5-1, with D possibly being TRBD2 (6 bases). Trimming removed 1 base at V and 2 bases at J, with 10 bases between. The CDR3 extends over 14 amino acids. Germline V gene sequence: CDR1 SGHRS, CDR2 YFSETQ. In DNA, the CDR3 is TGCGCCAGCAGCTTGTTCCGGGGGACCTACGAGCAGTACTTC. This encodes CASSLFRGTYEQYF.

This clone was recorded once. The rearrangement joins TRBV19 to TRBJ2-1, with 8 bases lining up with TRBD1. Trimming took 1 base from V and 10 from J; bases not matched to a gene: 6. Germline CDR1 reads LNHDA; CDR2 reads SQIVND (reference sequence). The CDR3 loop spans 14 amino acids. In DNA, the CDR3 is TGTGCCAGTAGTATAGTGACAGGGGATGTAGAGCAGTTCTTC. Translation: CASSIVTGDVEQFF.

The V gene is TRBV28, the J gene TRBJ1-2; 8 bases match TRBD1. Germline CDR1 is MDHEN and CDR2 is SYDVKM. There are 18 residues in the CDR3. V dropped 3 bases and J dropped 6; count of bases not matched to a gene: 18. The DNA for the CDR3 is TGTGCCAGCAGTTTTGACAGGGGATCTTACGCTATTCGCGATGGCTACACCTTC. This gives the protein CASSFDRGSYAIRDGYTF.

This rearrangement joins TRBV4-3 to TRBJ2-5; tentative D call: TRBD1 (6 bases). Per the germline V gene, CDR1 is LGHNA and CDR2 is YSLEER. CDR3 length: 15 residues. Trimming took 0 bases from V and 5 from J, leaving 13 bases between them. CDR3 bases: TGCGCCAGCAGCCAAGATCTTGGGGGCCTCGAGACCCAGTACTTC. This translates into CASSQDLGGLETQYF.